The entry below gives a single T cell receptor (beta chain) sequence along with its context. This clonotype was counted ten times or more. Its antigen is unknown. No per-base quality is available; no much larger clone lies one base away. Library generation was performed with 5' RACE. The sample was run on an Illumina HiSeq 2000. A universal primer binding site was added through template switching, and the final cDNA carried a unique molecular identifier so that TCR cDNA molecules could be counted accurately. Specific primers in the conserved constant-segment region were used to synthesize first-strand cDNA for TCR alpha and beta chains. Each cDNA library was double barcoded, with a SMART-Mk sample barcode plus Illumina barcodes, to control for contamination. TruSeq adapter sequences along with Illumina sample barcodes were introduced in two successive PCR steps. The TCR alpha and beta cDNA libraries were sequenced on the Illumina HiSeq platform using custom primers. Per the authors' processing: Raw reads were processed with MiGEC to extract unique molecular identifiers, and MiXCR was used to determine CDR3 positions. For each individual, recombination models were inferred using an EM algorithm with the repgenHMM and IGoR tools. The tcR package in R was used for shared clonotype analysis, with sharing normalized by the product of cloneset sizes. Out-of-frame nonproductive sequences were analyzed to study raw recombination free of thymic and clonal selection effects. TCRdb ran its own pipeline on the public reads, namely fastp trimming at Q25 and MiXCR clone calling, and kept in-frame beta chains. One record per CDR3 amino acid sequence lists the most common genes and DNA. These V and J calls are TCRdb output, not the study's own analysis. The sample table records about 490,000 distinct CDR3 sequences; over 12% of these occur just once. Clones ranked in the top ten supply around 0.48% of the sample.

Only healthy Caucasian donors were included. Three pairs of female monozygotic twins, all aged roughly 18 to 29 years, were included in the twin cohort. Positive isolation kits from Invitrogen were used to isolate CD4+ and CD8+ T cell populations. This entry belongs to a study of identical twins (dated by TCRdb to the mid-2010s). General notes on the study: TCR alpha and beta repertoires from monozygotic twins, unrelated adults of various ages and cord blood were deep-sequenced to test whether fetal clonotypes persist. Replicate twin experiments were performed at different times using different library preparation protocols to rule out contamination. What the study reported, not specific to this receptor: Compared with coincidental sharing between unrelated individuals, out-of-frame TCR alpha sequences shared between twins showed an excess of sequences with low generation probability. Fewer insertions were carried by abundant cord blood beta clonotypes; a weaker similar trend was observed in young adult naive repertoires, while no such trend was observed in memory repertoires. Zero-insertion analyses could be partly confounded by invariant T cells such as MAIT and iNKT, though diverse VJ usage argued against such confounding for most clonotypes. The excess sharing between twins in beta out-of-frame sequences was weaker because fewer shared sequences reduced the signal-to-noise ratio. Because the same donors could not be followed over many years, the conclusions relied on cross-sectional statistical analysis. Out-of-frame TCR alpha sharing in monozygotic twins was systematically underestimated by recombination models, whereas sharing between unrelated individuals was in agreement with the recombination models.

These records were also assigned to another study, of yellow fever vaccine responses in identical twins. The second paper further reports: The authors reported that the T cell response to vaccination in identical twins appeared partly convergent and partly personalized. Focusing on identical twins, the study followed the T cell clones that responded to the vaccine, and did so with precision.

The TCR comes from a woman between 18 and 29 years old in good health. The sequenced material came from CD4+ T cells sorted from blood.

This receptor has the CDR3 CSARDLEGNYNSPLHF. The nucleotide sequence is TGCAGTGCTAGAGATTTGGAGGGGAACTATAATTCACCCCTCCACTTT. The chain links TRBV20-1 with TRBJ1-6; the best D guess is TRBD1, with 5 bases matching. Via the germline V gene (reference sequence), CDR1 is DFQATT and CDR2 SNEGSKA. V is pared back by 0 bases and J by 3 bases, with 12 bases lying between the germline termini. The CDR3 holds 16 amino acids from the cysteine to the phenylalanine. Just CDR3 DNA is preserved here, 48 bases in frame from base 1.